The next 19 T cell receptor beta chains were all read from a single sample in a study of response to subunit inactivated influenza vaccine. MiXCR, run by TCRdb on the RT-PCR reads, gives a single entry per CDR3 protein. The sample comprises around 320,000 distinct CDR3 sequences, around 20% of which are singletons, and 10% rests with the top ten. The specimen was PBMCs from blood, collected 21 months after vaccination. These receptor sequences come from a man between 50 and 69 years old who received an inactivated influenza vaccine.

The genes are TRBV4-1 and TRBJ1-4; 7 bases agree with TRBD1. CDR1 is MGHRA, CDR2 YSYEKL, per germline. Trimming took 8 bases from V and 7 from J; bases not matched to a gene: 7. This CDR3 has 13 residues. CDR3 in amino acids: CASVGTVGEKLFF. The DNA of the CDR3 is TGCGCCAGCGTAGGGACAGTGGGTGAAAAACTGTTTTTT.

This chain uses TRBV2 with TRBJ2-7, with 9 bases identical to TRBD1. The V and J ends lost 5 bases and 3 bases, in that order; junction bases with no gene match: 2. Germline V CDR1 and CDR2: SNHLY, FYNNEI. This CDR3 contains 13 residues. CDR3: CASSKGQGYEQYF. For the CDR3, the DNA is TGTGCCAGCAGTAAGGGACAGGGCTACGAGCAGTACTTC.

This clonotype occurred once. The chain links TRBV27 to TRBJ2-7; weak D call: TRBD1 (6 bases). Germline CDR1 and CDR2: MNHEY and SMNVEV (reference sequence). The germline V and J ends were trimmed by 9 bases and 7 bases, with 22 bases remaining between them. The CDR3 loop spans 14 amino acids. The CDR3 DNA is TGTGCCAGTCTAAAGACGACAGGTCTGAGGGAGCAGTACTTC. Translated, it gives CASLKTTGLREQYF.

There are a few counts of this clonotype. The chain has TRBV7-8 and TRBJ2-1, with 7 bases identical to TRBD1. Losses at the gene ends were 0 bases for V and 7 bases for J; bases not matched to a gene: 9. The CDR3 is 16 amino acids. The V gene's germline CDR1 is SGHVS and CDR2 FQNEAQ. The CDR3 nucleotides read TGTGCCAGCAGCTTAGCGTCAATAGGGGGCTGGAATGAGCAGTTCTTC. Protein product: CASSLASIGGWNEQFF. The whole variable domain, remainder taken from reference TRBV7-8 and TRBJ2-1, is GAGVSQSPRYKVAKRGQDVALRCDPISGHVSLFWYQQALGQGPEFLTYFQNEAQLDKSGLPSDRFFAERPEGSVSTLKIQRTQQEDSAVYLCASSLASIGGWNEQFFGPGTRLTVL.

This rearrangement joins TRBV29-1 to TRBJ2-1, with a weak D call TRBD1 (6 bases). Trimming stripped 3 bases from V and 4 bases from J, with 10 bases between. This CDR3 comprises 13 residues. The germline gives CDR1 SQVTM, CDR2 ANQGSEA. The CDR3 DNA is TGCAGCGTTGACAGGGGCCCTTACAATGAGCAGTTCTTC. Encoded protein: CSVDRGPYNEQFF.

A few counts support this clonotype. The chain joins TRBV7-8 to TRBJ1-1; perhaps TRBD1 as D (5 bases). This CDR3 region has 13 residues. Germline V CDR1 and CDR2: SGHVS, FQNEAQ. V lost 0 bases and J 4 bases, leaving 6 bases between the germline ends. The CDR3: CASSLAGVTEAFF. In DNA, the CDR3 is TGTGCCAGCAGCTTAGCAGGGGTCACTGAAGCTTTCTTT.

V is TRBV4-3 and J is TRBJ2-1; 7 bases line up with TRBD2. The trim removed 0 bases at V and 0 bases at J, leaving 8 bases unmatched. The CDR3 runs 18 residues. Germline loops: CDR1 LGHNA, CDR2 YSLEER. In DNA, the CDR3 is TGCGCCAGCAGCCAAGAGGCGGGGGACTTCAGCTCCTACAATGAGCAGTTCTTC. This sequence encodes CASSQEAGDFSSYNEQFF.

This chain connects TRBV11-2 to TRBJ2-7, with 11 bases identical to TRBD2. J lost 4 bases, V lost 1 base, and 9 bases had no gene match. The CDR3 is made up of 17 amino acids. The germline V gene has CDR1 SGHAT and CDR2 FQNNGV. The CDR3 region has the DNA TGTGCCAGCAGCTTAGTTTTACTAGCGGGAGTAGGTTACGAGCAGTACTTC. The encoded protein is CASSLVLLAGVGYEQYF. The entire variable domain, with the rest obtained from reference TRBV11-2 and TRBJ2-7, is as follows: EAGVAQSPRYKIIEKRQSVAFWCNPISGHATLYWYQQILGQGPKLLIQFQNNGVVDDSQLPKDRFSAERLKGVDSTLKIQPAKLEDSAVYLCASSLVLLAGVGYEQYFGPGTRLTVT.

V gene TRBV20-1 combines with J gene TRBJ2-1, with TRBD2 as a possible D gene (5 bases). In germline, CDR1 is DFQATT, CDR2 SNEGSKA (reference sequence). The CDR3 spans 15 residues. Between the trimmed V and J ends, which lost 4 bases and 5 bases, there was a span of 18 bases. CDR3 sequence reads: CSAKSRTGPNNEQFF. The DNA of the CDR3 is TGCAGTGCTAAGAGTCGGACTGGACCAAACAATGAGCAGTTCTTC.

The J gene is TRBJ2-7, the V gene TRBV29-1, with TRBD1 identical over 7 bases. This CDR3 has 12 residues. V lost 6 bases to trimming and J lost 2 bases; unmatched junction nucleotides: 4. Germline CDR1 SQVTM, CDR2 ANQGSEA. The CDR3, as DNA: TGCAGCGTCAAGGGGGCTCCCTACGAGCAGTACTTC. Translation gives CSVKGAPYEQYF.

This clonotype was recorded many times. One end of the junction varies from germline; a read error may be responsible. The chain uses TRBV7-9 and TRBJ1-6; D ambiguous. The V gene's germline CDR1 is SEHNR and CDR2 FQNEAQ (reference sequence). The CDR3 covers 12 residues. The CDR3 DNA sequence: TGCGCCAGCAGCTTGGGGAATTCACCCCTCCACTTT. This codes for CASSLGNSPLHF.

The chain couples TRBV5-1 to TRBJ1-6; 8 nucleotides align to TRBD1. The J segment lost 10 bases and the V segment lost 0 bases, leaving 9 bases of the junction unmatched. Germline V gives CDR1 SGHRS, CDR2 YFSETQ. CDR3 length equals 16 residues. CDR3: CASSLGAGGAESPLHF. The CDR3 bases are TGCGCCAGCAGCTTGGGTGCAGGGGGCGCGGAATCACCCCTCCACTTT.

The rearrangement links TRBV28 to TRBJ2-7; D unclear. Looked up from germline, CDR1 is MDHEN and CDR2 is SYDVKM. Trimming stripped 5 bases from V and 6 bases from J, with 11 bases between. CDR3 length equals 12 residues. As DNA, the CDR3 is TGTGCCAGCAGTCCCTCAAATAGCGAGCAGTACTTC. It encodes CASSPSNSEQYF.

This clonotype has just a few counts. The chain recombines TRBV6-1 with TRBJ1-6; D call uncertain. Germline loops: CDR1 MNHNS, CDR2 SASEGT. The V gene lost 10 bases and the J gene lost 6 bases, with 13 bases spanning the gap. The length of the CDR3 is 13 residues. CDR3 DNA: TGTGCCACCAGACTGGATATTAATTCACCCCTCCACTTT. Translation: CATRLDINSPLHF.

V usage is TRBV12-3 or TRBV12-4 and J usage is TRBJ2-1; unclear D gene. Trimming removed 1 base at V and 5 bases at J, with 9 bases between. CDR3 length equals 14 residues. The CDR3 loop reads CASSLVSGHNEQFF. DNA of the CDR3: TGTGCCAGCAGTTTAGTTTCCGGGCACAATGAGCAGTTCTTC.

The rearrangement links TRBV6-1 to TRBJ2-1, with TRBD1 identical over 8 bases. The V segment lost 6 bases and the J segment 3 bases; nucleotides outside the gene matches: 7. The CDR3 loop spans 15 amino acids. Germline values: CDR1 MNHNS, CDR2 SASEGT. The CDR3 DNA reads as TGTGCCAGCAGGTCCGGGACAGGACACTACAATGAGCAGTTCTTC. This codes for CASRSGTGHYNEQFF.

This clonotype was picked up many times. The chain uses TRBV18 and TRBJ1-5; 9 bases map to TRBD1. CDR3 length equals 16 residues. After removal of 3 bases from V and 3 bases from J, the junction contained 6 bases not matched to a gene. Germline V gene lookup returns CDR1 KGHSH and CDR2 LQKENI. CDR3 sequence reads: CASSPSGTGYNQPQHF. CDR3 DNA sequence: TGTGCCAGCTCACCTTCCGGGACAGGGTACAATCAGCCCCAGCATTTT.

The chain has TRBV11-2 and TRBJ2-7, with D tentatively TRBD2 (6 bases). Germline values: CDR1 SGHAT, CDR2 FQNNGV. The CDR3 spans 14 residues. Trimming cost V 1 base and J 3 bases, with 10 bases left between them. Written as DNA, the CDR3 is TGTGCCAGCAGCTTAGTTGCGGGGCTCTACGAGCAGTACTTC. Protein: CASSLVAGLYEQYF.

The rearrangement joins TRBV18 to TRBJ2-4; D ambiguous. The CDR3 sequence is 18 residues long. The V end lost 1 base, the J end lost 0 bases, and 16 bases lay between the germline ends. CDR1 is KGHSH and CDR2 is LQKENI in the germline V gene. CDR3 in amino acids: CASSPLPSTDLAKNIQYF. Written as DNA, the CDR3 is TGTGCCAGCTCACCACTCCCTTCGACGGACCTAGCCAAAAACATTCAGTACTTC. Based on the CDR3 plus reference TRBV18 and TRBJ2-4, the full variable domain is NAGVMQNPRHLVRRRGQEARLRCSPMKGHSHVYWYRQLPEEGLKFMVYLQKENIIDESGMPKERFSAEFPKEGPSILRIQQVVRGDSAAYFCASSPLPSTDLAKNIQYFGAGTRLSVL.